Listed below are T cell receptor beta chains from one sample, sequenced in a study of shared clonotypes between healthy human individuals. The assay was immunoSEQ multiplex PCR, and TCRdb's table has in-frame clones only and misses some. This sample has around 2.5 million clones, with approximately 93% found just once. Material for sequencing was naive CD4+ T cells from PBMCs. The receptors shown here come from a man younger than 35 in good health. Some clones in this sample may be carry-over from other donors' samples. CDR3s include the opening cysteine and the closing phenylalanine or tryptophan. D genes are given only for firm matches. Size is stated for part of the rows, as once, few or many counts, or as a class when the clone is expanded.

V,J,size,length,D,CDR3,DNA
TRBV4-1,TRBJ2-1,NA,12,NA,CASSSPGDEQFF,TGCGCCAGCAGCAGCCCGGGAGATGAGCAGTTCTTC
TRBV5-1,TRBJ2-7,NA,15,TRBD2,CASSLRLAGVYEQYF,TGCGCCAGCAGCTTGAGGCTAGCGGGGGTGTACGAGCAGTACTTC
TRBV6-1,TRBJ2-4,NA,13,NA,CASSEAQGDIQYF,TGTGCCAGCAGTGAAGCCCAAGGGGACATTCAGTACTTC
TRBV2,TRBJ1-5,NA,14,NA,CASSERQGHQPQHF,TGTGCCAGCAGTGAAAGGCAGGGGCATCAGCCCCAGCATTTT
TRBV28,TRBJ1-2,NA,13,NA,CASSLLRRDGYTF,TGTGCCAGCAGTCTCCTCCGGAGGGATGGCTACACCTTC
TRBV6-1,TRBJ1-3,NA,15,TRBD1,CASSELQGSGNTIYF,TGTGCCAGCAGTGAACTACAGGGGTCTGGAAACACCATATATTTT
TRBV9,TRBJ2-1,NA,14,NA,CASSPESYYNEQFF,TGTGCCAGCAGCCCAGAGTCCTACTACAATGAGCAGTTCTTC
TRBV20-1,TRBJ1-1,NA,11,NA,CSALQGFEAFF,TGCAGTGCTTTACAGGGTTTCGAAGCTTTCTTT
TRBV28,TRBJ1-5,NA,13,NA,CASNSGGYQPQHF,TGTGCCAGCAACTCCGGGGGGTATCAGCCCCAGCATTTT
TRBV19,TRBJ1-1,once,17,TRBD1,CASNPERTGLLGTEAFF,TGTGCCAGTAACCCGGAGCGGACAGGGCTCCTGGGGACTGAAGCTTTCTTT
TRBV28,TRBJ1-5,NA,17,NA,CASRLSAPGVANQPQHF,TGTGCCAGCAGGTTAAGTGCCCCTGGGGTAGCCAATCAGCCCCAGCATTTT
TRBV5-1,TRBJ2-1,NA,14,NA,CASSLPGPGGEQFF,TGCGCCAGCAGCTTGCCCGGTCCCGGCGGTGAGCAGTTCTTC
TRBV19,TRBJ2-3,NA,13,NA,CASKGGGTDTQYF,TGTGCCAGTAAGGGGGGGGGCACAGATACGCAGTATTTT
TRBV5-1,TRBJ1-6,few,14,NA,CASSLGQNNSPLHF,TGCGCCAGCAGCTTGGGACAGAATAATTCACCCCTCCACTTT
TRBV6-1,TRBJ1-2,NA,10,NA,CASSRGGYTF,TGTGCCAGCAGTAGGGGTGGCTACACCTTC
TRBV27,TRBJ2-1,NA,16,NA,CASVPLPGQIYNEQFF,TGTGCCAGCGTGCCCCTTCCGGGACAAATATACAATGAGCAGTTCTTC
TRBV18,TRBJ1-1,NA,13,TRBD1,CASSPPGQPEAFF,TGTGCCAGCTCACCACCGGGACAGCCCGAAGCTTTCTTT
TRBV6-5,TRBJ1-5,NA,14,TRBD1,CASRSTGESQPQHF,TGTGCCAGTCGATCAACAGGGGAGAGTCAGCCCCAGCATTTT
TRBV15,TRBJ2-4,NA,15,NA,CATSRDLRIANIQYF,TGTGCCACCAGCAGAGATCTTCGCATCGCTAACATTCAGTACTTC
TRBV20-1,TRBJ1-2,few,11,NA,CSAIGGNGYTF,TGCAGTGCTATTGGGGGTAATGGCTACACCTTC
TRBV6-5,TRBJ1-4,NA,15,NA,CASSYSAGAAEKLFF,TGTGCCAGCAGTTACTCAGCAGGGGCGGCTGAAAAACTGTTTTTT
TRBV6-1,TRBJ2-1,NA,16,TRBD2,CASSARGLAVPNEQFF,TGTGCCAGCAGTGCACGGGGACTAGCGGTCCCCAATGAGCAGTTCTTC
TRBV11-3,TRBJ1-1,NA,14,NA,CASSLRGQNTEAFF,TGTGCCAGCAGCTTAAGGGGACAGAACACTGAAGCTTTCTTT
TRBV30,TRBJ2-7,NA,13,NA,CAWSVRITYEQYF,TGTGCCTGGAGTGTGAGGATAACCTACGAGCAGTACTTC
TRBV2,TRBJ2-3,NA,14,NA,CASSERGAGDTQYF,TGTGCCAGCAGTGAAAGGGGTGCGGGAGATACGCAGTATTTT
TRBV2,TRBJ2-1,NA,15,NA,CASSVGESSYNEQFF,TGTGCCAGCAGTGTGGGGGAAAGCTCCTACAATGAGCAGTTCTTC
TRBV18,TRBJ2-1,NA,13,NA,CASSASSYNEQFF,TGTGCCAGCTCGGCTAGCTCCTACAATGAGCAGTTCTTC
TRBV29-1,TRBJ2-7,NA,11,NA,CSVPGVHEQYF,TGCAGCGTCCCGGGGGTCCACGAGCAGTACTTC
TRBV2,TRBJ1-4,NA,14,TRBD1,CASSLGQVNEKLFF,TGTGCCAGCAGTTTGGGACAGGTTAATGAAAAACTGTTTTTT
TRBV5-1,TRBJ1-4,NA,14,TRBD1,CASSQTGRGEKLFF,TGCGCCAGCAGCCAGACAGGGAGAGGGGAAAAACTGTTCTTT
TRBV27,TRBJ2-3,once,15,TRBD1,CASTQQGAYTDTQYF,TGTGCCAGCACCCAACAGGGGGCGTACACAGATACGCAGTATTTT
TRBV18,TRBJ2-5,NA,16,NA,CASSPPGLPQGETQYF,TGTGCCAGCTCACCCCCGGGACTTCCCCAGGGAGAGACCCAGTACTTC
TRBV28,TRBJ1-4,once,12,NA,CASSLLNEKLFF,TGTGCCAGCAGTCTTCTCAATGAAAAACTGTTTTTT
TRBV21-1,TRBJ2-5,NA,13,NA,CAPPGGVGETQYF,TGTGCCCCCCCCGGGGGGGTTGGAGAGACCCAGTACTTC
TRBV30,TRBJ1-1,NA,17,TRBD1,CAWSVAAGGTMNTEAFF,TGTGCCTGGAGTGTGGCGGCAGGGGGCACCATGAACACTGAAGCTTTCTTT
TRBV15,TRBJ2-7,NA,14,TRBD2,CATSKTGTSNEQYF,TGTGCCACCAGCAAGACCGGGACTAGTAACGAGCAGTACTTC
TRBV2,TRBJ1-2,NA,15,NA,CASTRGRGANYGYTF,TGTGCCAGCACCCGAGGCAGGGGAGCTAACTATGGCTACACCTTC
TRBV6-4,TRBJ2-1,NA,15,NA,CASSDSAVRYNEQFF,TGTGCCAGCAGTGACTCTGCGGTGCGGTACAATGAGCAGTTCTTC
TRBV30,TRBJ2-6,NA,16,TRBD1,CAWRAGGNSGANVLTF,TGTGCCTGGAGAGCAGGGGGCAACTCTGGGGCCAACGTCCTGACTTTC